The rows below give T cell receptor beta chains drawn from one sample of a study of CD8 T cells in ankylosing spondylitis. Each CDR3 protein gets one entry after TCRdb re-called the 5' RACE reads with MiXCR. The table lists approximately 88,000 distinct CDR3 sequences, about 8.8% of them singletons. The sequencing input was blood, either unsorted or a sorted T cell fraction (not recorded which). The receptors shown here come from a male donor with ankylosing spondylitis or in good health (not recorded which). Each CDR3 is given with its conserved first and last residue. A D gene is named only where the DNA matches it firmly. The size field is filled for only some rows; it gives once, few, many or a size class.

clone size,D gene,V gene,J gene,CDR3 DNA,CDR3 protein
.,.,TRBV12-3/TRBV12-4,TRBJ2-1,TGTGCCAGCACCCCAGAGACGGACACCACCTTCTACAATGAGCAGTTCTTC,CASTPETDTTFYNEQFF
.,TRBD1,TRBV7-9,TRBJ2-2,TGTGCCAGCAGCTTAGAAAAAGGGACAGGGGCGATATTGGAGCTGTTTTTT,CASSLEKGTGAILELFF
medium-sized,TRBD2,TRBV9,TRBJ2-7,TGTGCCAGCAGCCCCATCGGGACTAAGGACGAGCAGTACTTC,CASSPIGTKDEQYF
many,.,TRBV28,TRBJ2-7,TGTGCCAGCAGTTTACAGGTCGGGGTCAGGGAATCCTACGAGCAGTACTTC,CASSLQVGVRESYEQYF
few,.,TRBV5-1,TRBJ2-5,TGCGCCATCGGCGGAGGGGGCCACAGAGAGACCCAGTACTTC,CAIGGGGHRETQYF
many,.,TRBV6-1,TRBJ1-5,TGTGCCAGCAGTGATGAACAGGGTTTGAGCAATCAGCCCCAGCATTTT,CASSDEQGLSNQPQHF
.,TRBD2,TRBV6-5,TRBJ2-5,TGTGCCAGCAGTTACCTAGCGGGGGGTTCTGTTGGAAAGACCCAGTACTTC,CASSYLAGGSVGKTQYF
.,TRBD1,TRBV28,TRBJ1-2,TGTGCCAGCAGGGCAACCGGGACAGGTTATGGCTACACCTTC,CASRATGTGYGYTF
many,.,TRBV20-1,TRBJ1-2,TGCAGTGCTAGAGATCTTACTAACTATGGCTACACCTTC,CSARDLTNYGYTF
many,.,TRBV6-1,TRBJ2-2,TGTGCCAGCAGTGTGGGGGCAACGAACACCGGGGAGCTGTTTTTT,CASSVGATNTGELFF
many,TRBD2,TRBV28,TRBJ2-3,TGTGCCAGCAGCCCAACGAGCGGGGGGATCGCAGATACGCAGTATTTT,CASSPTSGGIADTQYF
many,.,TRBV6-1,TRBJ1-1,TGTGCCAGCGGGAACCCCATGGGGGATGGGGGAATGAACACTGAAGCTTTCTTT,CASGNPMGDGGMNTEAFF
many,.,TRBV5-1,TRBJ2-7,TGCGCCAGCAGGAGAACAGGGACCTACGAGCAGTACTTC,CASRRTGTYEQYF
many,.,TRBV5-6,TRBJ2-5,TGTGCCAGCAGCTTAGGAGGACAGACCCAGTACTTC,CASSLGGQTQYF
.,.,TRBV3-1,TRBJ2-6,TGTGCCAGCACCCCCGGAGAGTTCAACTCTGGGGCCAACGTCCTGACTTTC,CASTPGEFNSGANVLTF
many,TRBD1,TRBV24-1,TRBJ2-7,TGTGCCACCAGTCCTACAGGGGACCCGTCCTACGAGCAGTACTTC,CATSPTGDPSYEQYF
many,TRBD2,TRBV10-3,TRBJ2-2,TGTGCCATCAGTTTGGCTAGCGGGGAGACCGGGGAGCTGTTTTTT,CAISLASGETGELFF
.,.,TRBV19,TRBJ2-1,TGTGCCAGTAGCCCTGGGGCTGCCGCCCTTGGGCAGTTCTTC,CASSPGAAALGQFF
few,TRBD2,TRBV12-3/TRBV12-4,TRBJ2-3,TGTGCCAGCACGGGGGGGACAGATACGCAGTATTTT,CASTGGTDTQYF
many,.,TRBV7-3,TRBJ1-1,TGTGCCAGCAGCTTAGCACGGAACACTGAAGCTTTCTTT,CASSLARNTEAFF
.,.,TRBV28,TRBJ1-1,TGTGCCAGCAGCCTGGTTCAGGGGAAGACTGAAGCTTTCTTT,CASSLVQGKTEAFF
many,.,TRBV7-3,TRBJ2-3,TGTGCCAGCAGCCGACAACCCGGGATGACTGGCACAGATACGCAGTATTTT,CASSRQPGMTGTDTQYF
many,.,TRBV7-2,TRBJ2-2,TGTGCCAGCAGCTTAGGGGGGTTTTTGGCAGCAACCGGGGAGCTGTTTTTT,CASSLGGFLAATGELFF
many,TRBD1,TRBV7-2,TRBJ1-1,TGTGCCAGCAGCTCACAGGGGCAGAACACTGAAGCTTTCTTT,CASSSQGQNTEAFF
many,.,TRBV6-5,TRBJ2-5,TGTGCCAGCTGTTATTCGGACCGGGACACCAAAGAGACCCAGTACTTC,CASCYSDRDTKETQYF
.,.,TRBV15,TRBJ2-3,TGTGCCACCCGCCTGCAAATAGTCGATACGCAGTATTTT,CATRLQIVDTQYF